The 2 T cell receptor beta chains presented below share a single source sample, sequenced in a study of cytomegalovirus exposure and HLA in healthy donors (dated by TCRdb to about 2017). The library was generated by the immunoSEQ multiplex PCR assay. The immuneACCESS repertoire file appears here via TCRdb, limited to in-frame rearrangements. These files lack a portion of the clones; in checked studies, under half of the deficit traces to unresolved V genes, and the cause of the others is not known. This sample is represented by roughly 98,000 clones; around 88% of them were singletons. Around 3.9% of the sample belongs to the ten largest clones. The sequencing sample was made of PBMCs. The receptors originated from a woman in her twenties or thirties in good health and CMV-seronegative.

The chain uses TRBV19 and TRBJ2-6, with D unclear. CDR1 and CDR2 from the germline V gene are LNHDA and SQIVND (reference sequence). Deletions cut 7 bases from V and 3 bases from J, with 19 bases between. The CDR3 covers 17 residues. The CDR3 sequence is CASILRGGAVGANVLTF. The CDR3 region has the DNA TGTGCCAGTATCTTACGTGGCGGCGCCGTTGGGGCCAACGTCCTGACTTTC.

CDR3 bases: TGTGCTAGTGGTTTGGTCTTGCCGGACAGGCCTAGCAATCAGCCCCAGCATTTT. As protein: CASGLVLPDRPSNQPQHF. The chain carries TRBV12-5 and TRBJ1-5; 7 bases map to TRBD1. The CDR3 is 18 residues long. In germline, CDR1 is LGHNT, CDR2 FRNRAP. Germline trimming cut 0 bases from V and 0 bases from J; bases unmatched to any gene: 8.